Listed below are T cell receptor beta chains from one sample, sequenced in a study of T-cell reconstitution after alpha-beta-depleted transplantation in children. TCRdb passed the PCR reads through MiXCR, listing each CDR3 protein once. The table has a few hundred thousand distinct CDR3 sequences, about a quarter seen once; the top ten hold around 36%. The sequencing used PBMCs, collected before TCRalphabeta/CD19-depleted stem cell transplant. Receptors originate from a boy under three years old with Wiskott-Aldrich syndrome, due to receive a stem cell transplant. CDR3s include the opening cysteine and the closing phenylalanine or tryptophan. Fields, in order: CDR3 protein, CDR3 DNA, V gene, J gene, clone size, D gene. D genes are given only for firm matches. A row's size may be missing; if present it is once, few, many or a size class.

CDR3: CASSQEGRDTYEQYF
DNA: TGTGCCAGCAGCCAAGAAGGGCGGGACACCTACGAGCAGTACTTC
V: TRBV4-2
J: TRBJ2-7
size: -
D: -

CDR3: CASSLGTGVSQPQHF
DNA: TGTGCCAGCAGCTTAGGGACAGGGGTTAGCCAGCCCCAGCATTTT
V: TRBV7-9
J: TRBJ1-5
size: -
D: TRBD1

CDR3: CATSDLLSEQFF
DNA: TGTGCCACCAGTGATTTACTGAGTGAGCAGTTCTTC
V: TRBV24-1
J: TRBJ2-1
size: -
D: -

CDR3: CASSPFYRDGNTEAFF
DNA: TGTGCCAGCTCACCGTTCTACAGGGATGGAAACACTGAAGCTTTCTTT
V: TRBV18
J: TRBJ1-1
size: -
D: -

CDR3: CSVGSTDTQYF
DNA: TGCAGCGTCGGAAGCACAGATACGCAGTATTTT
V: TRBV29-1
J: TRBJ2-3
size: few
D: -

CDR3: CASSRGTGVGKLFF
DNA: TGTGCCAGCAGCCGAGGGACAGGGGTAGGAAAACTGTTTTTT
V: TRBV7-8
J: TRBJ1-4
size: -
D: TRBD1

CDR3: CASSPPFDEQYF
DNA: TGCGCCAGCAGCCCGCCTTTTGACGAGCAGTACTTC
V: TRBV5-1
J: TRBJ2-7
size: few
D: -

CDR3: CASSLAQRDIYEQYF
DNA: TGTGCCAGCAGCTTGGCCCAGCGGGATATCTACGAGCAGTACTTC
V: TRBV5-6
J: TRBJ2-7
size: -
D: TRBD2

CDR3: CASSQSGTGTEQYF
DNA: TGCGCCAGCAGCCAATCCGGGACAGGGACCGAGCAGTACTTC
V: TRBV5-1
J: TRBJ2-7
size: -
D: TRBD1

CDR3: CASCFGTSGSDEQFF
DNA: TGTGCCAGCTGTTTTGGGACTAGCGGGAGTGATGAGCAGTTCTTC
V: TRBV12-3/TRBV12-4
J: TRBJ2-1
size: -
D: TRBD2

CDR3: CASSRRAEAFF
DNA: TGTGCCAGCAGCAGGCGGGCTGAAGCTTTCTTT
V: TRBV7-9
J: TRBJ1-1
size: -
D: -

CDR3: CASSVRGLAGGVEISTDTQYF
DNA: TGTGCCAGCAGCGTACGGGGTCTAGCGGGAGGCGTTGAGATTAGCACAGATACGCAGTATTTT
V: TRBV9
J: TRBJ2-3
size: -
D: TRBD2

CDR3: CAIKEGAGADTQYF
DNA: TGTGCCATCAAGGAGGGAGCGGGCGCAGATACGCAGTATTTT
V: TRBV10-3
J: TRBJ2-3
size: few
D: -

CDR3: CASKGLAADTQYF
DNA: TGCGCCAGCAAAGGACTAGCCGCAGATACGCAGTATTTT
V: TRBV5-1
J: TRBJ2-3
size: few
D: TRBD2

CDR3: CASSHGQGIKQPQHF
DNA: TGTGCCAGCAGCCACGGACAGGGCATCAAGCAGCCCCAGCATTTT
V: TRBV12-3/TRBV12-4
J: TRBJ1-5
size: -
D: TRBD1

CDR3: CASSQTGSGANVLTF
DNA: TGTGCCAGCAGCCAAACGGGATCTGGGGCCAACGTCCTGACTTTC
V: TRBV7-9
J: TRBJ2-6
size: -
D: -

CDR3: CSVELAGHYEQYF
DNA: TGCAGCGTTGAACTAGCGGGGCACTACGAGCAGTACTTC
V: TRBV29-1
J: TRBJ2-7
size: once
D: TRBD2

CDR3: CATSGGTGELFF
DNA: TGTGCCACCAGTGGGGGAACCGGGGAGCTGTTTTTT
V: TRBV24-1
J: TRBJ2-2
size: -
D: -

CDR3: CSVAGTGYVEQYF
DNA: TGCAGCGTTGCCGGGACAGGGTATGTCGAGCAGTACTTC
V: TRBV29-1
J: TRBJ2-7
size: few
D: TRBD1

CDR3: CASEIAGGPFQYF
DNA: TGTGCCAGCGAGATAGCGGGAGGCCCCTTCCAGTACTTC
V: TRBV12-3/TRBV12-4
J: TRBJ2-5
size: -
D: TRBD2

CDR3: CASSPRGAASTDTQYF
DNA: TGCGCCAGCAGCCCCAGGGGCGCGGCCAGCACAGATACGCAGTATTTT
V: TRBV5-1
J: TRBJ2-3
size: few
D: -

CDR3: CASSLGREAEQFF
DNA: TGTGCCAGCAGCTTAGGGCGGGAGGCCGAGCAGTTCTTC
V: TRBV11-3
J: TRBJ2-1
size: once
D: TRBD2

CDR3: CASTHPTGGYQETQYF
DNA: TGTGCCAGCACCCATCCAACGGGAGGGTACCAAGAGACCCAGTACTTC
V: TRBV7-8
J: TRBJ2-5
size: -
D: TRBD2

CDR3: CASSLNSRRDEQFF
DNA: TGCGCCAGCAGCTTAAATTCCCGACGGGATGAGCAGTTCTTC
V: TRBV5-1
J: TRBJ2-1
size: -
D: -

CDR3: CATSRIGETQYF
DNA: TGTGCCACCAGCAGAATAGGCGAGACCCAGTACTTC
V: TRBV15
J: TRBJ2-5
size: -
D: -

CDR3: CASSVGFPPELFF
DNA: TGTGCCAGCAGTGTCGGTTTCCCGCCGGAGCTGTTTTTT
V: TRBV28
J: TRBJ2-2
size: -
D: -

CDR3: CASSLEGEPQYF
DNA: TGCGCCAGCAGCTTGGAAGGTGAGCCGCAGTATTTT
V: TRBV5-1
J: TRBJ2-3
size: -
D: -

CDR3: CASSQGGTGGSNQPQHF
DNA: TGTGCCAGCAGCCAAGGGGGGACAGGGGGGAGCAATCAGCCCCAGCATTTT
V: TRBV4-2
J: TRBJ1-5
size: -
D: TRBD1

CDR3: CASSKGLAGGPSTGELFF
DNA: TGTGCCAGTAGTAAAGGACTAGCGGGAGGGCCCTCCACCGGGGAGCTGTTTTTT
V: TRBV19
J: TRBJ2-2
size: -
D: TRBD2

CDR3: CASSEPGRRPNEQFF
DNA: TGCGCCAGCAGCGAACCGGGACGCAGGCCAAATGAGCAGTTCTTC
V: TRBV4-1
J: TRBJ2-1
size: -
D: -

CDR3: CASSLPGTTPGETQYF
DNA: TGTGCCAGCAGCTTACCCGGGACTACTCCTGGAGAGACCCAGTACTTC
V: TRBV5-6
J: TRBJ2-5
size: few
D: TRBD2

CDR3: CASSQARDVANYGYTF
DNA: TGTGCCAGCAGCCAAGCCAGGGACGTCGCTAACTATGGCTACACCTTC
V: TRBV3-1
J: TRBJ1-2
size: -
D: -

CDR3: CASSFGRAITDTQYF
DNA: TGCGCCAGCAGCTTCGGCCGCGCGATCACAGATACGCAGTATTTT
V: TRBV5-1
J: TRBJ2-3
size: -
D: -

CDR3: CASTLDRLSDEQFF
DNA: TGCGCCAGCACCCTTGACCGCTTATCGGATGAGCAGTTCTTC
V: TRBV5-1
J: TRBJ2-1
size: few
D: -

CDR3: CASSLLGPSGSGDTQYF
DNA: TGCGCCAGCAGCTTGCTAGGTCCTAGCGGGAGTGGAGATACGCAGTATTTT
V: TRBV5-1
J: TRBJ2-3
size: few
D: TRBD2

CDR3: CASSLDPAYYGYTF
DNA: TGCGCCAGCAGCTTGGACCCCGCCTACTATGGCTACACCTTC
V: TRBV5-1
J: TRBJ1-2
size: -
D: -

CDR3: CASSLTTGPGNTIYF
DNA: TGTGCCAGCAGCTTAACCACCGGACCTGGAAACACCATATATTTT
V: TRBV7-2
J: TRBJ1-3
size: few
D: -

CDR3: CSAEDRGGEKLFF
DNA: TGCAGTGCCGAGGACAGGGGAGGGGAAAAACTGTTTTTT
V: TRBV20-1
J: TRBJ1-4
size: -
D: TRBD1

CDR3: CASSLFLDWLQETQYF
DNA: TGCGCCAGCAGCTTATTCCTCGACTGGCTCCAAGAGACCCAGTACTTC
V: TRBV5-1
J: TRBJ2-5
size: few
D: -

CDR3: CASSVPFGNTDTQYF
DNA: TGTGCCAGCAGTGTGCCTTTCGGGAACACAGATACGCAGTATTTT
V: TRBV25-1
J: TRBJ2-3
size: -
D: -

CDR3: CASSQRSGGDYNEQFF
DNA: TGCGCCAGCAGCCAACGCTCGGGGGGGGACTACAATGAGCAGTTCTTC
V: TRBV5-1
J: TRBJ2-1
size: -
D: TRBD2

CDR3: CAIRDQTSSYNEQFF
DNA: TGTGCCATCAGGGATCAAACCAGCTCCTACAATGAGCAGTTCTTC
V: TRBV10-3
J: TRBJ2-1
size: -
D: -

CDR3: CASRELAGVAEQFF
DNA: TGTGCCAGCAGGGAACTAGCGGGAGTCGCTGAGCAGTTCTTC
V: TRBV2
J: TRBJ2-1
size: few
D: TRBD2